This T cell receptor (beta chain) was sequenced in a study of early T cells in non-severe SARS-CoV-2 infection (dated by TCRdb to the early 2020s). For context, the study as a whole: Bulk RNA from unsorted whole blood was used for TCR sequencing, so alpha and beta chains could not be paired. Study-wide conclusions, independent of this receptor: VDJdb matching was skewed toward anti-spike CD8 responses and likely underestimated virus-specific expansions, missing private and CD4 specificities.

The library was produced with 5' RACE. Sequencer: NextSeq 500. The TCR library protocol attached unique molecular identifiers to individual cDNA molecules to correct for sequencing error and PCR bias. Sequencing covered both TCR alpha and beta chains, and within each sample the abundances of alpha and beta sequences were tightly co-correlated. Per the original workflow: Decombinator V4 was used to perform V gene, J gene and CDR3 annotation of TCR sequences. Expanded TCRs were defined as changing significantly between any two time points under a Poisson model with p below 0.0001. Abundances of TCRs were expressed as counts per million after normalisation to the total number of TCRs sequenced in each sample. VDJdb, accessed 1 November 2021, was searched for CMV, EBV and SARS-CoV-2 annotated TCRs, with TCRs annotated for multiple antigens excluded. The public reads were run again by TCRdb, first through fastp at Q25 and then through MiXCR, and only productive beta chains were kept. Identical CDR3 protein sequences are pooled into one entry, listed with their most common genes and DNA. None of the V and J calls come from the authors' own analysis; TCRdb made them. Recorded for this sample are fewer than 50,000 distinct CDR3 sequences; over 5% of them occurred a single time. The ten biggest clones cover under 15% of the sample.

This was a case-control study nested in a cohort of healthcare workers in London, UK, who had nasopharyngeal swab PCR tests and blood samples taken every week. Healthcare workers were recruited between 23 and 31 March 2020, during the week of the UK lockdown, and were followed weekly for up to roughly 16 weeks. This clonotype was recorded at least ten times. Its antigen remains undetermined. Base qualities are not recorded, but no much larger clone differs from it by a single base. This receptor was identified in an adult who was a healthcare worker with PCR-confirmed SARS-CoV-2 infection or an uninfected control (not recorded which). Sequenced material: whole blood.

The CDR3 sequence is CASTGQGAGDTQYF. The nucleotide sequence is TGTGCCTCTACCGGACAGGGGGCAGGCGATACGCAGTATTTT. The V and J genes are TRBV6-2 or TRBV6-3 and TRBJ2-3, with TRBD1 identical over 11 junction bases. For this chain, trimming is 11 bases at the V end and 6 bases at the J end, and the number of junction bases without a gene match is 10. The CDR3 numbers 14 residues from cysteine through phenylalanine. Solely the CDR3 DNA is kept, with 42 bases framed from the first base. As encoded in the germline V gene, CDR1 is MNHEY while CDR2 is SVGEGT.